This T cell receptor beta chain comes out of a study of blood T cell repertoires in COVID-19. Overall study context: The samples span acute and convalescent COVID-19 from the United States, Italy and Spain. Sample material is recorded as cDNA or gDNA derived from T cells, B-cell-depleted T cells, or PBMCs.

The CDR3 is 17 amino acids. Per germline, CDR1 SEHNR and CDR2 FQNEAQ (reference sequence). With 5 bases removed from V and 6 bases from J, the gap between germline ends came to 22 bases. Authors' methods: By means of reference gene primer amplification, nucleated cell counts were estimated. Generated by immunoSEQ multiplex PCR, the TCRdb table keeps only in-frame clones and is missing some. V and J calls plus clone size are reproduced from that table; the DNA served to infer D and trimming. The sample has roughly 310,000 clones, 88% seen once. The sequenced sample was peripheral blood. The chain employs TRBV7-9 and TRBJ2-2; maybe TRBD2 (7 bases). The receptor was isolated from a woman aged 45-59 years with active or convalescent COVID-19. The CDR3 DNA reads TGTGCCAGCAGCACCCCCGGGGGGCCCTACCTCGCCGGGGAGCTGTTTTTT. Amino acid sequence: CASSTPGGPYLAGELFF.